The 20 T cell receptor beta chains presented below share a single source sample, sequenced in a study of T cells in Graves' hyperthyroidism and ophthalmopathy. From RNA transcripts, TCR beta CDR3 regions were amplified. The HTBI primer set served for first-round RT-PCR of the TCR CDR3. TCRdb reprocessed the multiplex PCR reads with MiXCR, giving one entry per CDR3 protein. The repertoire holds fewer than 350,000 distinct CDR3 sequences, approximately 22% seen once, with 50% in the top ten. Sequenced sample: blood. The source is a woman between 45 and 60 years old with Graves' hyperthyroidism.

This clonotype has more than one count but fewer than ten. The chain links TRBV27 to TRBJ1-5; 9 nucleotides line up with TRBD1. In germline, CDR1 is MNHEY, CDR2 SMNVEV (reference sequence). V was pared by 6 bases and J by 6 bases, with 9 bases of the junction left unmatched. This CDR3 is 15 amino acids long. This CDR3 reads CASSYHGTGRQPQHF. DNA for the CDR3: TGTGCCAGCAGCTATCACGGGACAGGGCGTCAGCCCCAGCATTTT.

The chain employs TRBV3-1 and TRBJ1-6; D is unresolved. The V end lost 0 bases, the J end lost 8 bases, and 8 bases lay between the germline ends. CDR1 is LGHDT and CDR2 is YNNKEL in the germline V gene (reference sequence). The CDR3 is 14 residues long. The CDR3 protein is CASSQDAKYSPLHF. The CDR3 DNA sequence: TGTGCCAGCAGCCAAGACGCAAAGTATTCACCCCTCCACTTT.

The V gene is TRBV24-1, the J gene TRBJ2-1, with TRBD1 as a possible D gene (5 bases). The CDR3 runs 16 residues. Germline V CDR1 and CDR2: KGHDR, SFDVKD. Deletions cut 3 bases from V and 2 bases from J, with 13 bases between. CDR3 sequence reads: CATSDPAGLTYNEQFF. CDR3 DNA: TGTGCCACCAGTGATCCGGCAGGGCTTACCTACAATGAGCAGTTCTTC.

This clonotype was found many times. V gene TRBV12-3 or TRBV12-4 combines with J gene TRBJ2-1, with 11 bases that match TRBD1. V was clipped by 7 bases and J by 7 bases; unmatched bases: 12. This CDR3 has 16 amino acids. In nucleotides, the CDR3 is TGTGCCAGCACCCTAAGTCGGACAGGGGGCTGGAATGAGCAGTTCTTC. Its translation is CASTLSRTGGWNEQFF.

This clonotype was picked up many times. This CDR3 reads CSARDKGYYGYTF. CDR3 DNA sequence: TGCAGTGCTAGAGATAAGGGGTACTATGGCTACACCTTC. This sequence joins TRBV20-1 and TRBJ1-2, with D possibly matching TRBD1 (5 bases). Trimming took off 0 bases at V and 3 bases at J, with 8 bases between the two ends. Germline CDR1 is DFQATT and CDR2 is SNEGSKA (reference sequence). There are 13 residues in the CDR3.

This clonotype was detected many times. The rearrangement joins TRBV11-3 to TRBJ2-1; TRBD2 matches at 7 bases. There are 16 residues in the CDR3. The germline V gene encodes CDR1 SGHNT and CDR2 YENEEA. J gave up 6 bases and V 4 bases, and 12 bases lay outside the gene matches. The CDR3 protein is CASSSRFSRELNEQFF. The CDR3 coding sequence is TGTGCCAGCAGCTCCCGGTTTTCGCGGGAGCTCAATGAGCAGTTCTTC. The full variable domain, in which reference TRBV11-3 and TRBJ2-1 provide the parts outside the CDR3, is EAGVVQSPRYKIIEKKQPVAFWCNPISGHNTLYWYLQNLGQGPELLIRYENEEAVDDSQLPKDRFSAERLKGVDSTLKIQPAELGDSAVYLCASSSRFSRELNEQFFGPGTRLTVL.

Many counts were recorded for this clonotype. CDR3 nucleotides: TGCGCCAGCAGCCAAGATGTCGGGGAGCTGTTTTTT. It codes for CASSQDVGELFF. The chain links TRBV4-1 to TRBJ2-2; no definite D call. With 0 bases removed from V and 7 bases from J, the gap between germline ends came to 3 bases. The length of the CDR3 is 12 residues. CDR1 MGHRA and CDR2 YSYEKL come from the germline V gene.

This clonotype was counted ten times or more. The J gene is TRBJ1-5, the V gene TRBV27; unclear D gene. Deletions cut 6 bases from V and 0 bases from J, with 18 bases between. The CDR3 is 17 residues long. Germline CDR1 and CDR2: MNHEY and SMNVEV (reference sequence). The CDR3 DNA reads as TGTGCCAGCAGCCCCCGGGCAGCTACTCTTAGCAATCAGCCCCAGCATTTT. Amino acid sequence: CASSPRAATLSNQPQHF.

The rearrangement links TRBV11-2 to TRBJ1-1; 8 nucleotides agree with TRBD1. V was clipped by 5 bases and J by 8 bases; unmatched bases: 7. The CDR3 has 13 amino acids. CDR1 is SGHAT, CDR2 FQNNGV, per germline. The CDR3: CASSPTGGNEAFF. CDR3 bases: TGTGCCAGCAGCCCCACAGGGGGTAACGAAGCTTTCTTT. The full variable domain, completed using reference TRBV11-2 and TRBJ1-1, is EAGVAQSPRYKIIEKRQSVAFWCNPISGHATLYWYQQILGQGPKLLIQFQNNGVVDDSQLPKDRFSAERLKGVDSTLKIQPAKLEDSAVYLCASSPTGGNEAFFGQGTRLTVV.

The V call is TRBV20-1, the J call TRBJ2-5; D tentatively fits TRBD1 or TRBD2 (5 bases each). V was pared by 0 bases and J by 5 bases, with 19 bases between. CDR1 is DFQATT, CDR2 SNEGSKA, per germline (reference sequence). The CDR3 contains 16 residues. The CDR3 nucleotides are TGCAGTGCTAGAGAGGGAACAGGATGTTCGGGGGAGACCCAGTACTTC. Its protein is CSAREGTGCSGETQYF.

This clonotype was counted between two and nine times. This chain uses TRBV5-1 with TRBJ1-5; D is ambiguous. The CDR3 totals 13 residues. The germline gives CDR1 SGHRS, CDR2 YFSETQ. V dropped 0 bases and J dropped 5 bases, with 6 bases sitting between them. The CDR3 sequence is CASSLAADQPQHF. The CDR3 coding sequence is TGCGCCAGCAGCTTGGCAGCGGATCAGCCCCAGCATTTT.

The sample holds many counts of this clonotype. The gene calls are TRBV27 and TRBJ2-3; D call uncertain. CDR1 is MNHEY, CDR2 SMNVEV, per germline (reference sequence). Trimming shortened V by 9 bases and J by 4 bases, and 17 bases separated the two germline ends. The CDR3 consists of 14 residues. CDR3 sequence: CASKSEKRADTQYF. The CDR3 region has the DNA TGTGCCAGTAAGTCGGAGAAAAGGGCAGATACGCAGTATTTT.

This clonotype was seen a single time. This chain joins TRBV5-5 and TRBJ1-6; maybe TRBD1 (6 bases). Germline CDR1 SGHKS, CDR2 YYEKEE (reference sequence). The length of the CDR3 is 17 residues. V shed 1 base and J shed 6 bases, with 17 bases lying between them. DNA of the CDR3: TGTGCCAGCAGCTTGACCCCACAGGGTGGAATTAATTCACCCCTCCACTTT. Protein: CASSLTPQGGINSPLHF.

As regards this clonotype: One junction end disagrees with the germline gene, perhaps due to a read error. The chain links TRBV4-1 to TRBJ1-4; D ambiguous. Germline V gene data show CDR1 as MGHRA and CDR2 as YSYEKL. CDR3 length equals 15 residues. In DNA form, the CDR3 reads TGCGCCAGCAGCCCCCAGGCTGCAACTAATGAAAAACTGTCTTTT. Its translation is CASSPQAATNEKLSF.

The chain joins TRBV19 to TRBJ1-1; D perhaps matches TRBD1 (5 bases). Trimming pared 10 bases from V and 4 bases from J, leaving 16 bases between. The germline gives CDR1 LNHDA, CDR2 SQIVND (reference sequence). This CDR3 region has 13 residues. The CDR3 DNA reads TGTGCCATAACCAGGGCTTGGGGCACTGAAGCTTTCTTT. Amino acids: CAITRAWGTEAFF.

This clonotype was observed at least ten times. This rearrangement joins TRBV27 to TRBJ1-6; 7 positions match TRBD1. Germline values: CDR1 MNHEY, CDR2 SMNVEV (reference sequence). V was clipped by 2 bases and J by 5 bases; unmatched bases: 3. The length of the CDR3 is 15 residues. The CDR3 is CASSLEGADNSPLHF. For the CDR3, the DNA is TGTGCCAGCAGTTTAGAGGGGGCAGATAATTCACCCCTCCACTTT.

This clonotype has more than one count but fewer than ten. V and J are TRBV20-1 and TRBJ1-2; D gene unclear. This CDR3 spans 13 amino acids. Trimming left V 2 bases short and J 4 bases short, with 11 bases between. Germline CDR1 is DFQATT and CDR2 is SNEGSKA (reference sequence). CDR3 in DNA: TGCAGTGCTAGAAGAGAAGGAGGCTATGGCTACACCTTC. Translating it yields CSARREGGYGYTF.

This sequence joins TRBV4-2 and TRBJ1-1; no reliable D call. CDR1 and CDR2 from the germline V gene are LGHNA and YNFKEQ. This CDR3 has 14 amino acids. V lost 0 bases and J lost 9, with 14 bases in between. The CDR3 loop is CASSQDPSPPQAFF. In nucleotides, the CDR3 is TGTGCCAGCAGCCAAGACCCATCTCCCCCCCAAGCTTTCTTT.

This clonotype was found many times. The V gene is TRBV3-1, the J gene TRBJ2-5; perhaps D is TRBD1 or TRBD2 (5 bases each). CDR3 size: 15 residues. Germline V CDR1 and CDR2: LGHDT, YNNKEL (reference sequence). Trimming pared 4 bases from V and 2 bases from J, leaving 14 bases between. In DNA, the CDR3 is TGTGCCAGCAGCCTCCTCGGGACCGATCAAGAGACCCAGTACTTC. It encodes CASSLLGTDQETQYF.

The rearrangement uses TRBV24-1 and TRBJ2-1, with 7 bases identical to TRBD2. The CDR3 consists of 16 residues. Germline V lookup: CDR1 KGHDR, CDR2 SFDVKD. V shed 4 bases and J 6 bases; nucleotides not matched to a gene: 11. The CDR3 protein is CATSDPGLGGPNEQFF. Here the CDR3 DNA reads TGTGCCACCAGTGACCCTGGACTAGGAGGCCCCAATGAGCAGTTCTTC.